Included here is one T cell receptor beta chain sequence, with context. Its antigen is not yet known. Base qualities are missing; no much larger clone stands one base away. Synthetic TCR analog templates were spiked into each PCR to estimate absolute template abundance from read counts. The immunoSEQ assay used bias-controlled V and J gene primers to amplify TCRbeta CDR3 regions from genomic DNA. Sequencing of rearranged TCRbeta segments was done at approximately 20X coverage. For the original study's pipeline: Sequencing errors were corrected by clustering, and CDR3s were annotated against IMGT so that V, D and J genes could be assigned. Downstream analyses used only productive TCRbeta rearrangements and left out out-of-frame or stop-codon sequences. Clonality was calculated as one minus the Shannon entropy normalized by the log of the number of unique productive sequences. Fisher's exact test with Benjamini-Hochberg correction, at a threshold of adjusted p below 0.01, was used to find clones that differed between time points or between blood and tumor. TCRdb limited this immuneACCESS table to in-frame rearrangements with V and J called. A share of clones is missing; checked studies link under half to unresolved V genes, and the rest is unexplained. The V and J calls and the clone size are those of that table, but D and trimming were determined from the DNA. The sample profile shows tens of thousands of clones; 81% of them were found once. Clones ranked in the top ten supply 1.5% to 2% of the sample.

This entry belongs to a study of PD-L1 blockade in urothelial cancer (dated by TCRdb to the late 2010s). Study-wide context: Every patient began therapy in 2014 and was given atezolizumab 1,200 mg intravenously every 3 weeks. About 85% of the 29 patients were identified as males with urothelial cancer of bladder origin, and a prior smoking history was reported by 18 of 29 patients. An ECOG performance status of 0 or 1 was recorded for the patients, and 0 to 3 prior chemotherapy regimens had been received by the patients. Blood samples were analyzed at two time points: 3 weeks after treatment start (second dose) and 6 weeks after treatment start. Blood samples gave a median of around 130,000 T cells and 77,000 or so unique TCRs, with a median clonality of approximately 0.08. The study was an exploratory multi-omic analysis of somatic, immune and clinical correlates of response to PD-L1 blockade with atezolizumab in urothelial cancer. Pretreatment tumor samples, along with matched peripheral blood collected serially before and after atezolizumab treatment, underwent TCR sequencing. Durable clinical benefit was defined as a progression-free survival longer than 6 months, and TCR features were additionally tested against progression-free survival and overall survival. In the same patients who had TCR sequencing, pretreatment tumors also underwent whole exome sequencing and RNA sequencing. Durable clinical benefit was achieved by nine patients and was not achieved by 20 patients. Pretreatment blood TCR-seq was available for about 30 patients, at least one posttreatment blood collection was obtained for some 24 patients, and tumor TCR-seq was available for some 24 patients. Overall study results and their limits: Small sample size (n ≈ 28) and many exploratory analyses mean the results are intended to be hypothesis-generating. A pretreatment peripheral blood TCR clonality below the median was linked to improved progression-free and overall survival. Greater expansion of tumor-associated TCR clones in peripheral blood 3 weeks after the start of treatment was observed in patients with durable benefit (n ≈ 22, p = 0.022).

Taken with the paper, the label for time point translates to: pretreatment peripheral blood. The cohort included roughly 30 patients with locally advanced or metastatic urothelial carcinoma who were treated at Memorial Sloan Kettering on a trial protocol. Peripheral blood mononuclear cells were collected pretreatment and during treatment, at between 1 and 8 total time points per patient. The Qiagen DNeasy Blood extraction kit was used to purify genomic DNA from total PBMCs and from tumor samples. PBMCs were collected pretreatment and during treatment, and were isolated and stored as previously described. Germline trimming: 4 bases from V, 5 bases from J; junction bases outside gene matches: 8. The CDR3 has 16 amino acids, counting the end cysteine and phenylalanine. The read is trimmed to its CDR3 DNA, 48 bases read in frame from base 1. The germline V gene encodes CDR1 SEHNR and CDR2 FQNEAQ (reference sequence).

The sample here was PBMCs, taken around atezolizumab (anti-PD-L1) treatment. The receptor was isolated from a man in his 70s with urothelial cancer. The chain was built from TRBV7-9 and TRBJ2-7, with 13 bases in between that match TRBD2. The nucleotides read TGTGCCAGCAGCTCTGGACTAGCGGGAGATATAAACGAGCAGTACTTC. This gives the protein CASSSGLAGDINEQYF.